The rows below give T cell receptor beta chains drawn from one sample of a study of shared clonotypes between healthy human individuals. This table comes from immunoSEQ multiplex PCR, and its TCRdb copy is limited to in-frame clones, with some not included. The table lists over 2 million clones, around 92% of them singletons. Input material: naive CD4+ T cells from PBMCs. These receptors originate from a man aged 18 to 30 in good health. Some clones in this sample may be carry-over from other donors' samples. The CDR3 runs from the conserved cysteine through the conserved F or W. Fields, in order: D gene, J gene, clone size, V gene, CDR3 protein, CDR3 DNA. D genes are given only for firm matches. Not all rows give a size; the values are once, few, many and, for expanded clones, a class.

d_call: .
j_call: TRBJ1-1
clone_size: .
v_call: TRBV6-5
cdr3_aa: CASSDFPNTEAFF
cdr3_nt: TGTGCCAGCAGCGATTTCCCGAACACTGAAGCTTTCTTT

d_call: TRBD1
j_call: TRBJ2-3
clone_size: .
v_call: TRBV2
cdr3_aa: CASSVEGAEDTQYF
cdr3_nt: TGTGCCAGCAGTGTAGAGGGGGCCGAAGATACGCAGTATTTT

d_call: TRBD2
j_call: TRBJ2-7
clone_size: .
v_call: TRBV18
cdr3_aa: CASSPRTSSSYEQYF
cdr3_nt: TGTGCCAGCTCACCACGGACTAGCTCGTCCTACGAGCAGTACTTC

d_call: TRBD2
j_call: TRBJ2-2
clone_size: .
v_call: TRBV5-4
cdr3_aa: CASSTPGGTSVVTGELFF
cdr3_nt: TGTGCCAGCAGCACTCCTGGGGGGACTAGCGTTGTTACCGGGGAGCTGTTTTTT

d_call: .
j_call: TRBJ1-2
clone_size: .
v_call: TRBV6-5
cdr3_aa: CASSSGRLYGYTF
cdr3_nt: TGTGCCAGCAGCTCTGGACGGTTGTATGGCTACACCTTC

d_call: .
j_call: TRBJ2-5
clone_size: .
v_call: TRBV9
cdr3_aa: CASSASGGTLYQETQYF
cdr3_nt: TGTGCCAGCAGCGCCTCGGGTGGGACTTTGTACCAAGAGACCCAGTACTTC

d_call: .
j_call: TRBJ2-3
clone_size: .
v_call: TRBV29-1
cdr3_aa: CSVAGIASDTQYF
cdr3_nt: TGCAGCGTTGCCGGGATCGCGTCAGATACGCAGTATTTT

d_call: .
j_call: TRBJ1-1
clone_size: few
v_call: TRBV9
cdr3_aa: CASSVVKEAFF
cdr3_nt: TGTGCCAGCAGCGTAGTCAAGGAAGCTTTCTTT

d_call: .
j_call: TRBJ1-1
clone_size: .
v_call: TRBV5-1
cdr3_aa: CASSLGGGGGTEAFF
cdr3_nt: TGCGCCAGCAGCTTGGGTGGGGGCGGCGGTACTGAAGCTTTCTTT

d_call: TRBD1
j_call: TRBJ1-3
clone_size: .
v_call: TRBV7-2
cdr3_aa: CASRFRQGADGNTIYF
cdr3_nt: TGTGCCAGCAGATTTAGACAGGGGGCTGATGGAAACACCATATATTTT

d_call: .
j_call: TRBJ2-1
clone_size: .
v_call: TRBV14
cdr3_aa: CASSQVGGHGNEQFF
cdr3_nt: TGTGCCAGCAGCCAAGTAGGGGGGCATGGCAATGAGCAGTTCTTC

d_call: TRBD1
j_call: TRBJ1-5
clone_size: .
v_call: TRBV5-6
cdr3_aa: CASSEDRGSNQPQHF
cdr3_nt: TGTGCCAGCAGCGAGGACAGGGGAAGCAATCAGCCCCAGCATTTT

d_call: TRBD2
j_call: TRBJ2-5
clone_size: .
v_call: TRBV7-3
cdr3_aa: CASSLRASGRTPGTQYF
cdr3_nt: TGTGCCAGCAGCCTCCGGGCTAGCGGGAGGACCCCAGGGACCCAGTACTTC

d_call: .
j_call: TRBJ2-3
clone_size: .
v_call: TRBV7-9
cdr3_aa: CASTPGLGVTDTQYF
cdr3_nt: TGTGCCAGCACTCCGGGACTTGGGGTAACAGATACGCAGTATTTT

d_call: .
j_call: TRBJ1-2
clone_size: .
v_call: TRBV4-2
cdr3_aa: CASSQDGSYYGYTF
cdr3_nt: TGTGCCAGCAGCCAAGACGGATCTTACTATGGCTACACCTTC

d_call: TRBD2
j_call: TRBJ2-1
clone_size: .
v_call: TRBV7-3
cdr3_aa: CASSPTNLAGGPGNEQFF
cdr3_nt: TGTGCCAGCAGCCCGACGAACTTAGCGGGAGGGCCGGGCAATGAGCAGTTCTTC

d_call: .
j_call: TRBJ2-7
clone_size: .
v_call: TRBV5-1
cdr3_aa: CASSPPGDTLNF
cdr3_nt: TGCGCCAGCAGCCCCCCGGGTGACACGCTGAATTTC

d_call: TRBD2
j_call: TRBJ2-2
clone_size: .
v_call: TRBV19
cdr3_aa: CASRGTSDTGELFF
cdr3_nt: TGTGCCAGTAGAGGGACTAGCGACACCGGGGAGCTGTTTTTT

d_call: TRBD1
j_call: TRBJ1-2
clone_size: .
v_call: TRBV5-8
cdr3_aa: CASSSGGTADPVPYGYTF
cdr3_nt: TGTGCCAGCAGCTCGGGTGGGACAGCGGACCCCGTACCCTATGGCTACACCTTC

d_call: .
j_call: TRBJ2-3
clone_size: .
v_call: TRBV5-1
cdr3_aa: CASMTEGVTDTQYF
cdr3_nt: TGCGCCAGCATGACGGAAGGGGTAACAGATACGCAGTATTTT

d_call: TRBD2
j_call: TRBJ2-5
clone_size: .
v_call: TRBV28
cdr3_aa: CASSSLGLAGPQETQYF
cdr3_nt: TGTGCCAGCAGTTCCCTAGGACTAGCGGGCCCCCAAGAGACCCAGTACTTC

d_call: TRBD1
j_call: TRBJ2-2
clone_size: .
v_call: TRBV2
cdr3_aa: CASSRQGGGELFF
cdr3_nt: TGTGCCAGCAGTCGACAGGGGGGCGGGGAGCTGTTTTTT

d_call: .
j_call: TRBJ2-3
clone_size: .
v_call: TRBV11-3
cdr3_aa: CAPRWDKSTDTQYF
cdr3_nt: TGTGCCCCCCGGTGGGACAAATCCACAGATACGCAGTATTTT

d_call: .
j_call: TRBJ1-2
clone_size: .
v_call: TRBV10-3
cdr3_aa: CAIKGSGDGYTF
cdr3_nt: TGTGCCATAAAAGGGTCAGGGGATGGCTACACCTTC

d_call: .
j_call: TRBJ1-3
clone_size: .
v_call: TRBV18
cdr3_aa: CASSPPGGRGGNTIYF
cdr3_nt: TGTGCCAGCTCACCACCGGGGGGGCGAGGTGGAAACACCATATATTTT

d_call: .
j_call: TRBJ2-7
clone_size: .
v_call: TRBV28
cdr3_aa: CASSLPPRGEANYEQYF
cdr3_nt: TGTGCCAGCAGTTTACCCCCTAGGGGGGAGGCCAACTACGAGCAGTACTTC

d_call: TRBD1
j_call: TRBJ2-7
clone_size: .
v_call: TRBV11-3
cdr3_aa: CASSLGSDRGYEQYF
cdr3_nt: TGTGCCAGCAGCTTAGGGTCCGACAGGGGCTACGAGCAGTACTTC

d_call: .
j_call: TRBJ1-3
clone_size: .
v_call: TRBV25-1
cdr3_aa: CASSEGQGGNTIYF
cdr3_nt: TGTGCCAGCAGTGAGGGTCAGGGTGGAAACACCATATATTTT

d_call: .
j_call: TRBJ2-7
clone_size: .
v_call: TRBV29-1
cdr3_aa: CSVLIRDLGTGVRYEQYF
cdr3_nt: TGCAGCGTCTTGATTCGGGATCTGGGAACAGGAGTCCGCTACGAGCAGTACTTC

d_call: .
j_call: TRBJ2-2
clone_size: .
v_call: TRBV5-1
cdr3_aa: CASSLVSPGELFF
cdr3_nt: TGCGCCAGCAGCTTGGTTAGCCCCGGGGAGCTGTTTTTT

d_call: TRBD2
j_call: TRBJ2-5
clone_size: .
v_call: TRBV2
cdr3_aa: CASIPQLAAFRETQYF
cdr3_nt: TGTGCCAGCATTCCCCAGCTAGCGGCCTTCCGAGAGACCCAGTACTTC

d_call: TRBD1
j_call: TRBJ2-3
clone_size: .
v_call: TRBV10-1
cdr3_aa: CASSDGTATDTQYF
cdr3_nt: TGCGCCAGCAGTGATGGGACAGCCACAGATACGCAGTATTTT

d_call: .
j_call: TRBJ2-4
clone_size: .
v_call: TRBV5-1
cdr3_aa: CASREIGGPVLKRDIQYF
cdr3_nt: TGCGCCAGCAGGGAAATAGGGGGGCCAGTGCTAAAGAGGGACATTCAGTACTTC

d_call: TRBD1
j_call: TRBJ2-7
clone_size: .
v_call: TRBV6-5
cdr3_aa: CASRATGGSYEQYF
cdr3_nt: TGTGCCAGCAGGGCGACAGGGGGCTCCTACGAGCAGTACTTC

d_call: .
j_call: TRBJ2-7
clone_size: .
v_call: TRBV7-3
cdr3_aa: CASSLGRDYEQYF
cdr3_nt: TGTGCCAGCAGCTTGGGACGCGACTACGAGCAGTACTTC

d_call: .
j_call: TRBJ2-3
clone_size: .
v_call: TRBV29-1
cdr3_aa: CSVRTRGTDTQYF
cdr3_nt: TGCAGCGTGAGGACGCGGGGCACAGATACGCAGTATTTT